This T cell receptor beta chain was retrieved from a study of CD8 T cells in ankylosing spondylitis. General study findings and limits: Some motif variants were previously reported in reactive arthritis synovial fluid and blood. A TCR beta motif of several highly homologous variants seemed to mark ankylosing spondylitis blood. From matched ankylosing spondylitis synovial fluid, disease-linked clones were reportedly recovered at significantly enriched levels.

Libraries for TCR beta were made by quantitative 5'-RACE with molecular barcodes. TCRdb recomputed calls from the 5' RACE reads with MiXCR, one row per CDR3 protein. The table lists some 180,000 distinct CDR3 sequences, around a sixth of them singletons. This CDR3 comprises 16 residues. This clonotype was recorded at least ten times. Its antigen is not identified. The material sequenced was blood, either unsorted or a sorted T cell fraction (not recorded which). This chain joins TRBV21-1 and TRBJ2-1; the table names TRBD2, a call not compared with the DNA. TRBV21-1 represents a pseudogene. This clonotype was sampled from a male donor under 30 with ankylosing spondylitis or in good health (not recorded which). The CDR3 sequence is CASSPRLAGADNEQFF. The CDR3 nucleotides are TGTGCCAGCAGCCCCCGACTAGCGGGAGCCGACAATGAGCAGTTCTTC.